A selection of T cell receptor beta chains follows, all from one sample in a study of OX40 agonist ivuxolimab in advanced cancers. This table comes from immunoSEQ multiplex PCR, and its TCRdb copy is limited to in-frame clones, with some not included. The sample yields more than 70,000 clones, more than 80% seen once. Sequencing was performed on CD4+ or CD8+ T cells sorted from blood, taken in a trial of the OX40 agonist ivuxolimab. The receptors were sampled from an adult with an advanced solid tumor such as melanoma, head and neck, liver or kidney cancer. CDR3s include the opening cysteine and the closing phenylalanine or tryptophan. The D gene is left open where the match is weak. Size is stated for part of the rows, as once, few or many counts, or as a class when the clone is expanded.

D gene	V gene	J gene	clone size	CDR3 DNA	CDR3 protein
TRBD2	TRBV7-6	TRBJ2-7	-	TGTGCCAGCAGCCCAGTGGGGGGAGGGCCCTACGAGCAGTACTTC	CASSPVGGGPYEQYF
TRBD1	TRBV5-1	TRBJ2-7	-	TGCGCCAGCAGCTTCTTGACAGGGGGGGCCTACGAGCAGTACTTC	CASSFLTGGAYEQYF
-	TRBV11-2	TRBJ2-2	-	TGTGCCAGCAGCGCCGTGGGGGTATGGACCGGGGAGCTGTTTTTT	CASSAVGVWTGELFF
-	TRBV10-3	TRBJ1-1	-	TGTGCCACCGGCCCCGGGGAAGGAGCTTTCTTT	CATGPGEGAFF
TRBD1	TRBV19	TRBJ1-3	-	TGTGCCAGTAGTACTTCTCCTTGGACAGGAAAACCTGGAAACACCATATATTTT	CASSTSPWTGKPGNTIYF
-	TRBV6-1	TRBJ2-5	-	TGTGCCAGCAGTGAAGTAAGGTGGGGCCAAGAGACCCAGTACTTC	CASSEVRWGQETQYF
-	TRBV4-1	TRBJ2-7	-	TGCGCCAGCAGCCGAGAACAGGCGGAGATCTATGAGCAGTACTTC	CASSREQAEIYEQYF
TRBD1	TRBV7-9	TRBJ2-7	-	TGTGCCAGCAGCTGGGGGACAGGGGGTGTCTACGAGCAGTACTTC	CASSWGTGGVYEQYF
TRBD2	TRBV4-2	TRBJ2-2	-	TGTGCCAGCAGCCAAAAGGTCCTAGCGGGAGTTACCGGGGAGCTGTTTTTT	CASSQKVLAGVTGELFF
TRBD2	TRBV7-9	TRBJ2-3	-	TGTGCCAGCAGTCGGGAGGTAGCGGACCCGGATACGCAGTATTTT	CASSREVADPDTQYF
-	TRBV27	TRBJ2-7	-	TGTGCCAGCAGTTTATGGTTAAATTCCGAGCAGTACTTC	CASSLWLNSEQYF
-	TRBV9	TRBJ2-7	-	TGTGCCAGCAGCAGAGAGTCGTCAGGCTCCTACGAGCAGTACTTC	CASSRESSGSYEQYF
-	TRBV10-3	TRBJ2-7	-	TGTGCCATCAGTGAAAGGGGCGATAGCTCCTACGAGCAGTACTTC	CAISERGDSSYEQYF
TRBD1	TRBV7-2	TRBJ1-3	-	TGTGCCAGCAGCCCCATCGGGACAGCAGGAAACACCATATATTTT	CASSPIGTAGNTIYF
-	TRBV7-9	TRBJ2-2	few	TGTGCCAGCAGCTTCTCTACACTCACCGGGGAGCTGTTTTTT	CASSFSTLTGELFF
-	TRBV28	TRBJ2-3	-	TGTGCCAGCAGTTCCTCGGGGGCGGCCACAGATACGCAGTATTTT	CASSSSGAATDTQYF
-	TRBV9	TRBJ2-1	-	TGTGCCAGCAGCGGGTCAGGACAGACATACAATGAGCAGTTCTTC	CASSGSGQTYNEQFF
-	TRBV7-9	TRBJ1-1	-	TGTGCCAGCAGCATTATGAACACTGAAGCTTTCTTT	CASSIMNTEAFF
-	TRBV5-1	TRBJ2-7	-	TGCGCCAGCAGCTTGGCGTGGGCCACCCCAAGCCCGACCTCCTACGAGCAGTACTTC	CASSLAWATPSPTSYEQYF
TRBD1	TRBV28	TRBJ1-5	-	TGTGCCAGCAGTCCAAGGACAGGGGGCAGCCAGCCCCAGCATTTT	CASSPRTGGSQPQHF
TRBD1	TRBV5-1	TRBJ1-4	-	TGCGCCAGCAGCATAGGACAGGGAAACTCTGAAAAACTGTTTTTT	CASSIGQGNSEKLFF
-	TRBV7-3	TRBJ2-3	-	TGTGCCAGCAGCCCCCAGGGAGGCACAGATACGCAGTATTTT	CASSPQGGTDTQYF
-	TRBV7-2	TRBJ2-3	-	TGTGCCAGCAGCTTAGAAGCGGCAGGGGTTGGTAGCCCAGATACGCAGTATTTT	CASSLEAAGVGSPDTQYF
TRBD1	TRBV5-1	TRBJ2-5	-	TGCGCCAGCAGCCAGGAGAAGGCAGGGGGAGAGACCCAGTACTTC	CASSQEKAGGETQYF
-	TRBV28	TRBJ2-7	-	TGTGCCAGCAGTTTCGCGCTAACCTACGAGCAGTACTTC	CASSFALTYEQYF
-	TRBV6-5	TRBJ2-7	-	TGTGCCAGCAACTCCGTGGGGGTCCAAGCCTACGAGCAGTACTTC	CASNSVGVQAYEQYF
-	TRBV28	TRBJ2-7	-	TGTGCCAGCAGTTCCGGGACTTACCTCTACGAGCAGTACTTC	CASSSGTYLYEQYF
TRBD1	TRBV18	TRBJ2-7	few	TGTGCCAGCTCGCGCTGGGACAGGGTCCACGAGCAGTACTTC	CASSRWDRVHEQYF
TRBD2	TRBV5-3	TRBJ2-7	-	TGTGCCAGCAGCTTATCACTAGCGGGGCTCTACGAGCAGTACTTC	CASSLSLAGLYEQYF
-	TRBV18	TRBJ2-7	-	TGTGCCAGCTCACCGGGGGCTTCCTCCTACGAGCAGTACTTC	CASSPGASSYEQYF
-	TRBV6-1	TRBJ2-4	once	TGTGCCAGCAGCCTCGGGACCCGGGAAAACATTCAGTACTTC	CASSLGTRENIQYF
-	TRBV7-9	TRBJ2-7	-	TGTGCCAGCAGCTGGGACCCCACCGACTACGAGCAGTACTTC	CASSWDPTDYEQYF
TRBD1	TRBV19	TRBJ2-3	-	TGTGCCAGTAGTAAGGGGCAGGGGGCCGGGGCAGATACGCAGTATTTT	CASSKGQGAGADTQYF
-	TRBV16	TRBJ2-7	-	TGTGCCAGCAGCCCCATGGGGTTCGCGTACGAGCAGTACTTC	CASSPMGFAYEQYF
-	TRBV11-2	TRBJ2-1	-	TGTGCCAGCATCACCCGGCAGGGCAACTACAATGAGCAGTTCTTC	CASITRQGNYNEQFF
TRBD1	TRBV28	TRBJ1-1	-	TGTGCCAGCAGACGAGACAGGGGGTGGACTGAAGCTTTCTTT	CASRRDRGWTEAFF
TRBD1	TRBV2	TRBJ2-5	-	TGTGCCAGCAGTGTGGGACAGGGAAGGGAGACCCAGTACTTC	CASSVGQGRETQYF
TRBD1	TRBV27	TRBJ2-5	-	TGTGCCAGCAGTAAGGAGGACAGGGGAGCGGCCCAGTACTTC	CASSKEDRGAAQYF
-	TRBV9	TRBJ2-3	-	TGTGCCAGCAGCGCACTCACAGATACGCAGTATTTT	CASSALTDTQYF
-	TRBV5-1	TRBJ2-3	-	TGCGCCAGCAGGGAAGGCGGCCCGCCAAATACGCAGTATTTT	CASREGGPPNTQYF
-	TRBV19	TRBJ2-3	-	TGTGCCAGTAGTACGGGACTTCGCACAGATACGCAGTATTTT	CASSTGLRTDTQYF
TRBD1	TRBV27	TRBJ1-2	-	TGTGCCAGCAGTTTCCGGGACAGTTCGGCTGGCTACACCTTC	CASSFRDSSAGYTF
-	TRBV10-1	TRBJ2-4	-	TGCGCCAGCAGTGAGACGTTCCCCAGCATTCAGTACTTC	CASSETFPSIQYF
-	TRBV28	TRBJ1-5	few	TGTGCCAGCAGTTTAATGGGGGAAGGCAATCAGCCCCAGCATTTT	CASSLMGEGNQPQHF
TRBD1	TRBV19	TRBJ1-1	-	TGTGCCAGTAGTATGGGACAGGGGGCGGGAGTTGAAGCTTTCTTT	CASSMGQGAGVEAFF
-	TRBV18	TRBJ1-6	-	TGTGCCAGCTCACCGCCGACAGTCAATTCACCCCTCCACTTT	CASSPPTVNSPLHF
-	TRBV7-3	TRBJ2-5	-	TGTGCCAGCAGCTTAGCTAAAGATAAACCCATGAGAAGGGTAACAATTGAGACCCAGTACTTC	CASSLAKDKPMRRVTIETQYF
-	TRBV6-1	TRBJ1-1	-	TGTGCCAGCAGGAGTCAGGGATCCACTGAAGCTTTCTTT	CASRSQGSTEAFF
-	TRBV2	TRBJ1-2	-	TGTGCCAGCAATCAAAGGGCAGGAACGAACTATGGCTACACCTTC	CASNQRAGTNYGYTF